Listed below are T cell receptor beta chains from one sample, sequenced in a study of T-cell reconstitution after alpha-beta-depleted transplantation in children. TCRdb ran MiXCR on the PCR reads and lists one entry per CDR3 protein. The sample yields approximately 400,000 distinct CDR3 sequences, about a tenth seen once. Here the sequenced sample was PBMCs from the stem cell graft donor, taken from the stem cell graft. Receptors were obtained from a human donor who donated a stem cell graft to a child with acute myeloid leukemia. CDR3s include the opening cysteine and the closing phenylalanine or tryptophan.

j_gene,v_gene,CDR3aa
TRBJ2-1,TRBV6-1,CASTGTSGSGNEQFF
TRBJ1-6,TRBV9,CASSESSMDARSPLHF
TRBJ2-1,TRBV21-1,CASSKALGDSYNEQFF
TRBJ2-3,TRBV12-3/TRBV12-4,CASSLRTGGDTDTQYF
TRBJ2-2,TRBV20-1,CSARSLREGYTGELFF
TRBJ2-2,TRBV5-1,CASSSSETNTGELFF
TRBJ2-3,TRBV7-2,CASSLFMGGTADTQYF
TRBJ2-2,TRBV6-1,CASSPPGGSRFGVTGELFF
TRBJ2-5,TRBV10-3,CAIGGLQETQYF
TRBJ1-6,TRBV5-1,CASSQTSGTGVSPLHF
TRBJ2-5,TRBV5-4,CASSSETQGAETQYF
TRBJ1-1,TRBV7-2,CASKFLAGNTEAFF
TRBJ2-2,TRBV6-1,CASSPQGLAVGGELFF
TRBJ2-2,TRBV4-2,CASSQDRSSRSTGELFF
TRBJ2-2,TRBV5-1,CASVPPGRGQTGELFF
TRBJ2-3,TRBV11-3,CASSPTGGSDTQYF
TRBJ1-1,TRBV18,CASSPKTGQVNTEAFF
TRBJ1-1,TRBV12-3/TRBV12-4,CASSFPPNTEAFF
TRBJ1-2,TRBV5-8,CASSLAERTGRSGYTF
TRBJ2-3,TRBV12-3/TRBV12-4,CASTPGGWLAGGRGTDTQYF
TRBJ1-4,TRBV10-3,CATSPIQDDEKLFF
TRBJ1-1,TRBV11-2,CASSFRPITENTEAFF
TRBJ2-2,TRBV7-2,CASSLVVSGGAGGELFF
TRBJ2-5,TRBV5-5,CASSLLWVKFGETQYF
TRBJ2-1,TRBV10-3,CAISPGTSGYNEQFF
TRBJ2-7,TRBV5-1,CASSELAGPNYEQYF
TRBJ1-1,TRBV5-1,CASSLGSQKNTEAFF
TRBJ2-6,TRBV25-1,CASSTSAGSGANVLTF
TRBJ2-7,TRBV5-1,CASSLSGPPYEQYF
TRBJ1-2,TRBV12-3/TRBV12-4,CASSRAGRGNYGYTF
TRBJ1-2,TRBV12-5,CASGSVYRGRGYTF
TRBJ2-7,TRBV6-2/TRBV6-3,CASNLAGDDEQYF
TRBJ2-5,TRBV7-6,CASTHKGPNQETQYF
TRBJ2-2,TRBV29-1,CSVELSGELFF
TRBJ2-5,TRBV5-1,CASSLATSRETQYF
TRBJ2-7,TRBV5-1,CASSLLRVDEQYF
TRBJ2-7,TRBV23-1,CASSQSDTKNYEQYF
TRBJ2-1,TRBV12-3/TRBV12-4,CASRRAGASYNEQFF
TRBJ2-7,TRBV20-1,CSARRETASYEQYF
TRBJ2-1,TRBV5-1,CASSYSVSSYNEQFF
TRBJ2-5,TRBV9,CASSVGRWKETQYF
TRBJ2-2,TRBV6-4,CASSDGAGGHTGELFF